The clone carrying this TCR beta chain was recorded at least ten times. Its specificity is not known. This specimen comes from a study of Graves' ophthalmopathy and Graves' hyperthyroidism. Study-level information: Peripheral blood collection took place at initial diagnosis, before any treatment. Whole-study findings and limits: The authors also found most expanded thyroid clonotypes above 0.001 frequency in blood.

Stable hyperthyroid donors showed no ophthalmopathy during 18 months follow-up. The PBMCs originated from more than 8 ml of fresh peripheral blood. RNA transcripts provided the template for amplifying TCR beta CDR3 regions. First-round RT-PCR with HTBI primers preceded a second-round multiplex PCR. TCRdb re-derived calls from the multiplex PCR reads in MiXCR, one entry per CDR3 protein. Of hundreds of thousands of distinct CDR3 sequences detected, about 21% appear once; the ten largest clones hold more than 2.5%. The V gene lost 4 bases and the J gene lost 0 bases, with 12 bases spanning the gap. There are 14 residues in the CDR3. Germline CDR1 reads GTSNPN; CDR2 reads SVGIG (reference sequence).

The sample consisted of peripheral blood. This receptor was taken from a young woman with stable Graves' hyperthyroidism. This chain joins TRBV30 and TRBJ1-2; the D is unclear. In nucleotides, the CDR3 is TGTGCCTGGAAGTTCCAGAACCCTAACTATGGCTACACCTTC. Its translation: CAWKFQNPNYGYTF.